This passage covers 27 T cell receptor beta chains from one sample sequenced in a study of blood T cell repertoires in COVID-19. Libraries were prepared by immunoSEQ multiplex PCR; TCRdb keeps only in-frame clonotypes and omits some of them. Of approximately 240,000 clones listed, over 90% are singletons. The source material was peripheral blood. The receptors derive from a man aged 30 to 39 with COVID-19, enrolled during active disease.

The chain joins TRBV19 to TRBJ1-5; TRBD1 matches 9 bases. The junction had 10 bases not matched to a gene; V was cut back by 6 bases and J by 4 bases. The CDR3 has 16 amino acids. The germline V gene encodes CDR1 LNHDA and CDR2 SQIVND (reference sequence). The CDR3 nucleotides read TGTGCCAGTAGGAAACCGGGACAGGGTGGAAATCAGCCCCAGCATTTT. Encoded protein: CASRKPGQGGNQPQHF. Combining the CDR3 with reference TRBV19 and TRBJ1-5 gives the whole variable domain DGGITQSPKYLFRKEGQNVTLSCEQNLNHDAMYWYRQDPGQGLRLIYYSQIVNDFQKGDIAEGYSVSREKKESFPLTVTSAQKNPTAFYLCASRKPGQGGNQPQHFGDGTRLSIL.

This chain uses TRBV6-1 with TRBJ1-2; D gene ambiguous. This CDR3 has 14 residues. Germline lookup yields CDR1 MNHNS and CDR2 SASEGT. V was cut by 0 bases and J by 8 bases, with 13 bases left in between. The CDR3 spells CASSEARKGGGYTF. DNA of the CDR3: TGTGCCAGCAGTGAAGCGCGGAAGGGCGGGGGCTACACCTTC.

This chain uses TRBV5-1 with TRBJ1-1; D is ambiguous. Looked up from germline, CDR1 is SGHRS and CDR2 is YFSETQ. Trimming shortened V by 3 bases and J by 0 bases, and 15 bases separated the two germline ends. This CDR3 region has 16 residues. The CDR3: CASSYIEDNMNTEAFF. DNA for the CDR3: TGCGCCAGCAGCTATATAGAGGATAACATGAACACTGAAGCTTTCTTT.

V is TRBV24-1 and J is TRBJ2-3; tentatively, D is TRBD1 (6 bases). The CDR3 contains 17 residues. The germline V gene encodes CDR1 KGHDR and CDR2 SFDVKD. V lost 6 bases to trimming and J lost 1 base, with 19 bases between them. The CDR3 DNA reads as TGTGCCACCAGTCCAAAGGGGGTAGCGAATGGCACAGATACGCAGTATTTT. Translated: CATSPKGVANGTDTQYF.

This clone was seen once. The gene calls are TRBV6-5 and TRBJ2-5; TRBD2 agrees at 7 bases. The length of the CDR3 is 15 residues. Germline V gives CDR1 MNHEY, CDR2 SVGAGI. The junction had 12 bases not matched to a gene; V was cut back by 6 bases and J by 5 bases. CDR3 DNA: TGTGCCAGCAGGCCCTGGGAGGGGCGGCCGGAGACCCAGTACTTC. Protein product: CASRPWEGRPETQYF.

This clone was detected only a few times. The chain links TRBV5-4 to TRBJ1-2; 9 nucleotides line up with TRBD1. V trimming: 0 bases; J trimming: 2 bases; junction bases outside the gene matches: 5. Per the germline V gene, CDR1 is SGHNT and CDR2 is YYREEE (reference sequence). The CDR3 totals 16 residues. The CDR3: CASSLDRGRINYGYTF. The CDR3 DNA reads as TGTGCCAGCAGCTTGGACAGGGGGCGGATAAACTATGGCTACACCTTC.

The V and J genes are TRBV5-1 and TRBJ2-3; tentatively, D is TRBD1 (8 bases). The CDR3 has 15 amino acids. The V gene's germline CDR1 is SGHRS and CDR2 YFSETQ. V was clipped by 4 bases and J by 1 base, with 13 bases between them. CDR3 residues: CASSGAGQGTDTQYF. Here the CDR3 DNA reads TGCGCCAGCAGCGGAGCGGGACAGGGCACAGATACGCAGTATTTT.

This chain uses TRBV9 with TRBJ1-1, with D perhaps matching TRBD1 (5 bases). CDR3 length: 13 amino acids. Germline V gene sequence: CDR1 SGDLS, CDR2 YYNGEE. Trimming cost V 0 bases and J 4 bases, with 7 bases left between them. CDR3 sequence (DNA): TGTGCCAGCAGCGTAGTAGGGGCCACTGAAGCTTTCTTT. This translates into CASSVVGATEAFF.

The genes are TRBV5-1 and TRBJ1-1; 7 bases map to TRBD1. With V trimmed by 4 bases and J by 0 bases, 9 bases remained unmatched. The CDR3 has 16 residues. Per germline, CDR1 SGHRS and CDR2 YFSETQ. DNA for the CDR3: TGCGCCAGCAGCCCAGGGGGAGCAAGAATGAACACTGAAGCTTTCTTT. Protein sequence: CASSPGGARMNTEAFF.

This chain links TRBV29-1 with TRBJ2-7; D perhaps matches TRBD1 (6 bases). The CDR3 contains 12 residues. V gave up 6 bases and J gave up 3 bases, with 12 bases separating them. Germline-derived CDR1 and CDR2 are SQVTM and ANQGSEA. DNA for the CDR3: TGCAGCGTACGGACAGACCGCTACGAGCAGTACTTC. Translation gives CSVRTDRYEQYF.

The chain employs TRBV11-2 and TRBJ1-3, with 7 nucleotides matching TRBD1. Germline CDR1 is SGHAT and CDR2 is FQNNGV. This CDR3 is 17 amino acids long. V was pared by 5 bases and J by 0 bases, with 10 bases of the junction left unmatched. The chain's CDR3 is CASSAIQGPPSGNTIYF. The CDR3 nucleotides are TGTGCCAGCAGCGCCATACAGGGGCCCCCCTCTGGAAACACCATATATTTT.

The chain uses TRBV2 and TRBJ1-5; 8 bases align to TRBD1. The CDR3 spans 18 residues. The J segment lost 2 bases and the V segment lost 8 bases, leaving 17 bases of the junction unmatched. Germline V lookup: CDR1 SNHLY, CDR2 FYNNEI. The CDR3: CASQPDRVILVRNQPQHF. For the CDR3, the DNA is TGTGCCAGCCAACCGGACAGGGTTATCCTGGTACGCAATCAGCCCCAGCATTTT. The full variable domain, in which reference TRBV2 and TRBJ1-5 provide the parts outside the CDR3, is EPEVTQTPSHQVTQMGQEVILRCVPISNHLYFYWYRQILGQKVEFLVSFYNNEISEKSEIFDDQFSVERPDGSNFTLKIRSTKLEDSAMYFCASQPDRVILVRNQPQHFGDGTRLSIL.

This rearrangement joins TRBV7-6 to TRBJ1-1, with D possibly being TRBD1 (5 bases). Germline V gene sequence: CDR1 SGHVS, CDR2 FNYEAQ. The CDR3 totals 22 residues. The ends were cut back, 7 bases at V and 0 bases at J, with 36 bases in the middle. For the CDR3, the DNA is TGTGCCAGCACCCACCAGAAGGGGTCAGAATGGGGCGCGTTCGAGATGAACACTGAAGCTTTCTTT. Translated, it gives CASTHQKGSEWGAFEMNTEAFF.

The chain is built from TRBV19 and TRBJ1-1, with 7 bases fitting TRBD1. Trimming took 2 bases from V and 5 from J; bases not matched to a gene: 8. Germline V gene lookup returns CDR1 LNHDA and CDR2 SQIVND (reference sequence). The CDR3 is 15 residues long. CDR3 nucleotides: TGTGCCAGTAGTATAAGGTACAGGGGTGATACTGAAGCTTTCTTT. This codes for CASSIRYRGDTEAFF. The entire variable domain, with the rest obtained from reference TRBV19 and TRBJ1-1, is as follows: DGGITQSPKYLFRKEGQNVTLSCEQNLNHDAMYWYRQDPGQGLRLIYYSQIVNDFQKGDIAEGYSVSREKKESFPLTVTSAQKNPTAFYLCASSIRYRGDTEAFFGQGTRLTVV.

V and J are TRBV7-9 and TRBJ1-5, with D hard to call. Germline V gene sequence: CDR1 SEHNR, CDR2 FQNEAQ (reference sequence). Trimming left V 4 bases short and J 2 bases short, with 9 bases between. The CDR3 consists of 14 residues. CDR3 sequence reads: CASSSGFGNQPQHF. Here the CDR3 DNA reads TGTGCCAGCAGCTCGGGGTTCGGCAATCAGCCCCAGCATTTT.

This clone has a single count. V usage is TRBV6-4 and J usage is TRBJ1-5; D uncertain. This CDR3 has 16 amino acids. Trimming took off 0 bases at V and 0 bases at J, with 9 bases between the two ends. Germline CDR1 and CDR2: MRHNA and SNTAGT. DNA for the CDR3: TGTGCCAGCAGTGACTCAACACCTTATAGCAATCAGCCCCAGCATTTT. Amino acids: CASSDSTPYSNQPQHF.

This clone was counted a few times. This chain links TRBV11-1 with TRBJ1-1, with a weak D call TRBD1 (6 bases). V shed 5 bases and J shed 4 bases, with 17 bases lying between them. Germline CDR1 reads SGHAT; CDR2 reads FQDESV (reference sequence). This CDR3 spans 15 amino acids. The DNA for the CDR3 is TGTGCCAGCAGCCTTACCCCAGGGGAGAGCACTGAAGCTTTCTTT. Amino acids: CASSLTPGESTEAFF.

The chain combines TRBV5-1 with TRBJ1-2; tentatively, D is TRBD1 (5 bases). Germline V CDR1 and CDR2: SGHRS, YFSETQ. The CDR3 is made up of 13 amino acids. Trimming pared 0 bases from V and 8 bases from J, leaving 11 bases between. The DNA of the CDR3 is TGCGCCAGCAGCTTGGCAGGGAAACGGGGCTACACCTTC. Encoded protein: CASSLAGKRGYTF.

The chain uses TRBV2 and TRBJ1-4; the D gene is possibly TRBD1 (5 bases). V was pared by 6 bases and J by 6 bases, with 14 bases between. Germline lookup yields CDR1 SNHLY and CDR2 FYNNEI. The CDR3 extends over 14 amino acids. The CDR3 coding sequence is TGTGCCAGCAGCCTGGGGGGGAGAGATGAAAAACTGTTTTTT. Its translation is CASSLGGRDEKLFF.

This chain uses TRBV9 with TRBJ1-2; D possibly corresponds to TRBD1 (6 bases). The CDR3 spans 15 residues. With 2 bases removed from V and 1 base from J, the gap between germline ends came to 12 bases. The V gene's germline CDR1 is SGDLS and CDR2 YYNGEE. In DNA form, the CDR3 reads TGTGCCAGCAGCGTGGGGACAACCCTTAACTATGGCTACACCTTC. This codes for CASSVGTTLNYGYTF.

J is TRBJ1-5 and V is TRBV24-1; no clear D gene. This CDR3 has 13 residues. The germline gives CDR1 KGHDR, CDR2 SFDVKD. Trimming took off 11 bases at V and 0 bases at J, with 10 bases between the two ends. CDR3 nucleotide sequence: TGTGCCAGCCGGAGTGTTAGCAATCAGCCCCAGCATTTT. This encodes CASRSVSNQPQHF.

The genes are TRBV7-9 and TRBJ1-2; maybe TRBD1 (6 bases). Germline V gene data show CDR1 as SEHNR and CDR2 as FQNEAQ (reference sequence). Trimming left V 4 bases short and J 4 bases short, with 10 bases between. CDR3 length: 13 residues. In nucleotides, the CDR3 is TGTGCCAGCAGCTGGACAGAAAGCTATGGCTACACCTTC. Translated, it gives CASSWTESYGYTF.

The chain uses TRBV19 and TRBJ2-7, with D unclear. Germline CDR1 is LNHDA and CDR2 is SQIVND (reference sequence). V was shortened by 5 bases and J by 6 bases, with 14 bases between the two germline ends. This CDR3 is built from 13 residues. CDR3 sequence: CASSLNGLSEQYF. The CDR3 coding sequence is TGTGCCAGTAGTCTTAACGGTCTTAGCGAGCAGTACTTC.

This chain joins TRBV7-9 and TRBJ2-5; a possible D gene is TRBD2 (6 bases). The CDR3 has 15 residues. CDR1 and CDR2 from the germline V gene are SEHNR and FQNEAQ (reference sequence). The ends were cut back, 5 bases at V and 4 bases at J, with 17 bases in the middle. DNA of the CDR3: TGTGCCAGCAGCCGCACGGGACGGGGGATAGAGACCCAGTACTTC. It specifies CASSRTGRGIETQYF.

There are a few counts of this clone. The chain uses TRBV5-4 and TRBJ1-2; 8 bases align to TRBD1. V dropped 2 bases and J dropped 1; count of bases not matched to a gene: 4. This CDR3 has 15 amino acids. Per germline, CDR1 SGHNT and CDR2 YYREEE (reference sequence). CDR3 sequence (DNA): TGTGCCAGCAGCTTCGGACAGGGTGGTAACTATGGCTACACCTTC. Residues: CASSFGQGGNYGYTF.

This chain links TRBV25-1 with TRBJ2-3; D is perhaps TRBD2 (5 bases). CDR3 length: 14 amino acids. V was cut by 9 bases and J by 2 bases, with 15 bases left in between. The V gene's germline CDR1 is MGHDK and CDR2 SYGVNS. Here the CDR3 DNA reads TGTGCCAGTGAGGGTGAACTCCACACAGATACGCAGTATTTT. Translation: CASEGELHTDTQYF.

V gene TRBV30 combines with J gene TRBJ1-2, with D maybe TRBD1 (6 bases). Germline CDR1 and CDR2: GTSNPN and SVGIG (reference sequence). Trimming pared 6 bases from V and 8 bases from J, leaving 10 bases between. The CDR3 spans 10 residues. The CDR3, as DNA: TGTGCCTGTCAGGGGAGCGGCTACACCTTC. Its protein product is CACQGSGYTF. The whole variable domain, remainder taken from reference TRBV30 and TRBJ1-2, is SQTIHQWPATLVQPVGSPLSLECTVEGTSNPNLYWYRQAAGRGLQLLFYSVGIGQISSEVPQNLSASRPQDRQFILSSKKLLLSDSGFYLCACQGSGYTFGSGTRLTVV.